The T cell receptor beta chain under discussion was sequenced for a study of blood T cells in healthy people across ages. Germline V CDR1 and CDR2: SGHTA, FQGNSA. Trimming took 5 bases from V and 6 from J, leaving 14 bases between them. This CDR3 is 14 amino acids long. Using a J-beta primer mix together with a sample-barcoded 5' primer, a second PCR was run for about 6 to 12 cycles. A tag from a template-switch adaptor with 12 random nucleotides marked each cDNA molecule. MiXCR, run by TCRdb on the 5' RACE reads, gives a single entry per CDR3 protein. The table has 630,000 or so distinct CDR3 sequences, less than 35% seen once. This clonotype was observed at least ten times.

The sample comprised blood. J is TRBJ1-5 and V is TRBV7-2, with D perhaps TRBD1 (6 bases). The receptor was derived from a woman of 80 years or more in good health. The CDR3 sequence is CASSMGGRGQPQHF. CDR3 nucleotide sequence: TGTGCCAGCAGCATGGGGGGGCGCGGTCAGCCCCAGCATTTT.